These 15 T cell receptor beta chains share one sample of origin, sequenced in a study of Graves' ophthalmopathy and Graves' hyperthyroidism. Amplifying from RNA transcripts, the study obtained TCR beta CDR3 regions. Amplification began with first-round RT-PCR using HTBI primers, then second-round multiplex PCR was performed. From the multiplex PCR reads, TCRdb called clonotypes with MiXCR, one entry per CDR3 protein. The top ten clones hold about 4.1% of a sample with about 550,000 distinct CDR3 sequences, less than 45% of them seen once. The sequenced sample consisted of peripheral blood or thyroid tissue (not recorded which). The origin of the receptors is an adult man with Graves' hyperthyroidism.

This clonotype was counted at least ten times. The gene calls are TRBV7-9 and TRBJ2-7; possibly TRBD1 or TRBD2 for D (5 bases each). V was clipped by 0 bases and J by 0 bases, with 15 bases between them. The CDR3 runs 17 residues. The V gene's germline CDR1 is SEHNR and CDR2 FQNEAQ (reference sequence). The CDR3 nucleotides are TGTGCCAGCAGCTTAGCTACCTCCGGGACCAACTCCTACGAGCAGTACTTC. Amino acid sequence: CASSLATSGTNSYEQYF.

Worth noting for this clonotype: Since a much larger clone is just one base distant, this may be a read error. The genes are TRBV20-1 and TRBJ2-5; TRBD2 aligns across 15 bases. The germline gives CDR1 DFQATT, CDR2 SNEGSKA (reference sequence). The CDR3 has 15 residues. V dropped 5 bases and J dropped 5; count of bases not matched to a gene: 6. CDR3 residues: CSAGTGLAGGETQYF. CDR3 nucleotide sequence: TGCAGTGCTGGAACCGGACTAGCGGGAGGGGAGACCCAGTACTTC.

There are many counts of this clonotype. The CDR3 region is CAISESDSSQETQYF. The CDR3, as DNA: TGTGCCATCAGTGAGTCGGACAGCTCACAAGAGACCCAGTACTTC. The chain recombines TRBV10-3 with TRBJ2-5, with TRBD1 as a possible D gene (6 bases). V shed 0 bases and J shed 2 bases, with 10 bases lying between them. Per the germline V gene, CDR1 is ENHRY and CDR2 is SYGVKD. CDR3 size: 15 residues.

This clonotype has ten or more counts. J is TRBJ1-6 and V is TRBV7-8; TRBD1 matches 7 bases. V lost 1 base to trimming and J lost 8 bases; unmatched junction nucleotides: 11. CDR3 length: 17 residues. Germline CDR1 reads SGHVS; CDR2 reads FQNEAQ. CDR3: CASSLGHRDSMDSPLHF. CDR3 DNA: TGTGCCAGCAGCTTAGGTCACCGGGACAGTATGGATTCACCCCTCCACTTT.

V gene TRBV12-3 or TRBV12-4 combines with J gene TRBJ1-2, with 11 nucleotides matching TRBD1. After removal of 4 bases from V and 4 bases from J, the junction contained 2 bases not matched to a gene. CDR3 length: 14 residues. The CDR3 is CASSWGTGGYGYTF. The CDR3 nucleotides are TGTGCCAGCAGTTGGGGGACAGGGGGCTATGGCTACACCTTC.

This clonotype was detected many times. The gene calls are TRBV20-1 and TRBJ2-5; tentatively, D is TRBD2 (6 bases). The CDR3 runs 13 residues. CDR1 is DFQATT and CDR2 is SNEGSKA in the germline V gene (reference sequence). Trimming pared 6 bases from V and 5 bases from J, leaving 16 bases between. The CDR3 region is CSARREWGETQYF. The CDR3 region has the DNA TGCAGTGCCCGACGGGAGTGGGGGGAGACCCAGTACTTC.

The CDR3 spells CSPRGTTSYSYEQYF. DNA of the CDR3: TGCAGCCCCAGAGGGACAACTAGTTACTCCTACGAGCAGTACTTC. The chain couples TRBV29-1 to TRBJ2-7; a weak D match, TRBD1 (6 bases). Germline V gene lookup returns CDR1 SQVTM and CDR2 ANQGSEA. Trimming took off 8 bases at V and 0 bases at J, with 20 bases between the two ends. This CDR3 is built from 15 residues.

The chain couples TRBV20-1 to TRBJ1-2, with 8 positions matching TRBD1. J lost 2 bases, V lost 2 bases, and 4 bases had no gene match. The CDR3 has 14 residues. The germline CDR1 and CDR2 sequences are DFQATT and SNEGSKA (reference sequence). The CDR3 DNA reads as TGCAGTGCTAGACCGGGACAGGCGAACTATGGCTACACCTTC. Translating gives CSARPGQANYGYTF.

This clonotype was found a few times. This chain links TRBV29-1 with TRBJ2-1; TRBD2 is a possible D gene (5 bases). V lost 4 bases to trimming and J lost 6 bases, with 10 bases between them. Germline CDR1 is SQVTM and CDR2 is ANQGSEA. The length of the CDR3 is 12 residues. CDR3 sequence reads: CSVALASNEQFF. CDR3 nucleotide sequence: TGCAGCGTTGCTCTAGCAAGCAATGAGCAGTTCTTC.

This clonotype was recorded a few times. The chain has TRBV5-4 and TRBJ2-7; the match to TRBD2 covers 13 bases. The CDR3 has 17 amino acids. V shed 0 bases and J 5 bases; nucleotides not matched to a gene: 8. Germline assignment: CDR1 SGHNT and CDR2 YYREEE (reference sequence). CDR3 bases: TGTGCCAGCAGCTTGGGGACTAGCGGGAGTGGGATTCACGAGCAGTACTTC. It codes for CASSLGTSGSGIHEQYF.

The J gene is TRBJ2-5, the V gene TRBV12-3 or TRBV12-4, with D possibly called TRBD1 or TRBD2 (5 bases each). V shed 6 bases and J shed 5 bases, with 13 bases lying between them. The CDR3 contains 13 residues. CDR3 nucleotide sequence: TGTGCCAGCAGATTGGGGGAGCGGGAGACCCAGTACTTC. This gives the protein CASRLGERETQYF.

This clonotype has ten or more counts. The chain is built from TRBV15 and TRBJ1-2, with 9 nucleotides matching TRBD1. Trimming took 3 bases from V and 5 from J; bases not matched to a gene: 1. There are 13 residues in the CDR3. Germline V CDR1 and CDR2: LNHNV, YYDKDF (reference sequence). The CDR3 nucleotides are TGTGCCACCAGCAGGGGACAGGGTTATGGCTACACCTTC. Translated, it gives CATSRGQGYGYTF. The whole variable domain, filled in from reference TRBV15 and TRBJ1-2, reads DAMVIQNPRYQVTQFGKPVTLSCSQTLNHNVMYWYQQKSSQAPKLLFHYYDKDFNNEADTPDNFQSRRPNTSFCFLDIRSPGLGDTAMYLCATSRGQGYGYTFGSGTRLTVV.

This clonotype was found many times. The chain joins TRBV20-1 to TRBJ2-5; 14 bases match TRBD2. Looked up from germline, CDR1 is DFQATT and CDR2 is SNEGSKA (reference sequence). This CDR3 contains 17 residues. The V segment lost 4 bases and the J segment 4 bases; nucleotides outside the gene matches: 11. The CDR3 DNA follows: TGCAGTGCTATTATGGGACTAGCGGGAGTAGGGGGAGAGACCCAGTACTTC. This codes for CSAIMGLAGVGGETQYF.

This clonotype was counted between two and nine times. The J gene is TRBJ2-7, the V gene TRBV5-6, with 10 bases aligning to TRBD2. The CDR3 extends over 16 amino acids. Unmatched junction bases numbered 8, after V lost 2 bases and J lost 3 bases. Germline V CDR1 and CDR2: SGHDT, YYEEEE. The CDR3 coding sequence is TGTGCCAGCAGCTTAGGGGCTAGCGGGAGCCGCTACGAGCAGTACTTC. Its translation is CASSLGASGSRYEQYF.

Ten or more counts support this clonotype. The chain is built from TRBV6-1 and TRBJ1-5; D may be TRBD1 (6 bases). V dropped 5 bases and J dropped 7 bases, with 9 bases sitting between them. CDR1 is MNHNS, CDR2 SASEGT, per germline. The CDR3 is 12 amino acids. CDR3 nucleotide sequence: TGTGCCAGCAGTCACACAGGGCAGCCCCAGCATTTT. Translation gives CASSHTGQPQHF.